This T cell receptor beta chain emerged from a study of beta chain features in type 1 diabetes. The junction had 18 bases not matched to a gene; V was cut back by 3 bases and J by 8 bases. Germline V gives CDR1 MGHDK, CDR2 SYGVNS. The CDR3 covers 17 residues. This clone was found a few times. Its antigen is still unknown. Study-wide findings and caveats: The study found moderately but significantly shorter TCRB CDR3s in all four CD4+ subsets of Type 1 diabetes patients.

Expressed TCRB transcripts were sequenced, since all the RNA that had been isolated was reverse transcribed. Clones were sequenced by immunoSEQ multiplex PCR, and TCRdb holds only the in-frame ones, with some missing. The sample contains 200,000 to 300,000 clones, roughly 22% of which appear only once. The TCR originated in a woman in her 40s with type 1 diabetes. The rearrangement uses TRBV25-1 and TRBJ1-2, with 7 bases lining up with TRBD1. Sequencing was carried out using naive CD4+ T cells from blood. The CDR3 nucleotides are TGTGCCAGCAGTGACCGCCGGCCAGGGGGTTTCATCGACGGCTACACCTTC. Protein product: CASSDRRPGGFIDGYTF.